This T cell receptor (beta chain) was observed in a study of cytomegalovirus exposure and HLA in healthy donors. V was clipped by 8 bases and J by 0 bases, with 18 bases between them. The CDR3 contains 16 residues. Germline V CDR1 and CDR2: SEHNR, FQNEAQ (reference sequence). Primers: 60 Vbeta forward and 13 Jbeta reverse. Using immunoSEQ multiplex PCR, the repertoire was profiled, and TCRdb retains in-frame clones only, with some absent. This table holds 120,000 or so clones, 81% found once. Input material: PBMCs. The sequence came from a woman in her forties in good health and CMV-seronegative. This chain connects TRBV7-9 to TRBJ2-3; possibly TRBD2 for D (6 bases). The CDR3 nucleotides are TGTGCCAGCCCCAGACGTGGGGGGAGTAGCACAGATACGCAGTATTTT. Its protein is CASPRRGGSSTDTQYF.